One sample yielded the 32 T cell receptor beta chains listed below, sequenced in a study. TCRdb re-called the reads with MiXCR, one entry per CDR3 protein. In the table there are some 4,500 distinct CDR3 sequences, roughly 8.3% of which are singletons. Sequenced material: CD4+ T cells from synovial fluid. These TCRs come from a human donor with rheumatoid arthritis.

This clonotype was observed at least ten times. Its ends do not fully match the called genes, so a read error is possible. The V call is TRBV7-7, the J call TRBJ2-1; maybe TRBD2 (6 bases). Germline V gives CDR1 SSHAT, CDR2 FNYEAQ (reference sequence). This CDR3 comprises 15 residues. DNA of the CDR3: TGTGCTAGCAGCTGGGGACTCTCCCCTCCTGGAGAGCAGTTCTTC. Translating gives CASSWGLSPPGEQFF.

By sample share, this clonotype is medium-sized. The chain couples TRBV29-1 to TRBJ1-2; D uncertain. The CDR3 consists of 12 residues. CDR1 and CDR2 from the germline V gene are SQVTM and ANQGSEA. V gave up 0 bases and J gave up 3 bases, with 5 bases separating them. This CDR3 reads CSVEDGHYGYTF. CDR3 in DNA: TGCAGCGTTGAAGACGGACACTATGGCTACACCTTC.

Sample share makes this clonotype medium-sized. The chain employs TRBV24-1 and TRBJ2-1; D possibly corresponds to TRBD2 (6 bases). V was shortened by 0 bases and J by 4 bases, with 9 bases between the two germline ends. The CDR3 loop spans 15 amino acids. Germline V gene sequence: CDR1 KGHDR, CDR2 SFDVKD. DNA for the CDR3: TGTGCCACCAGTGATTTGGGGACTGAGTACAATGAGCAGTTCTTC. This gives the protein CATSDLGTEYNEQFF.

This clonotype was observed many times. The rearrangement joins TRBV29-1 to TRBJ1-1, with 11 bases fitting TRBD1. V shed 2 bases, J shed 5 bases, and the junction held 1 base outside the gene matches. Germline V gene sequence: CDR1 SQVTM, CDR2 ANQGSEA. The CDR3 is 13 residues long. Here the CDR3 reads CSVERDRGTEAFF. The CDR3 region has the DNA TGCAGCGTTGAAAGGGACAGGGGGACTGAAGCTTTCTTT. Variable domain in full (rest from reference TRBV29-1 and TRBJ1-1): SAVISQKPSRDICQRGTSLTIQCQVDSQVTMMFWYRQQPGQSLTLIATANQGSEATYESGFVIDKFPISRPNLTFSTLTVSNMSPEDSSIYLCSVERDRGTEAFFGQGTRLTVV.

This clonotype is termed medium-sized. The rearrangement uses TRBV5-4 and TRBJ2-1, with 12 bases that match TRBD2. Germline V gene data show CDR1 as SGHNT and CDR2 as YYREEE (reference sequence). The CDR3 sequence is 15 residues long. V lost 3 bases and J lost 8; bases outside the gene matches: 6. CDR3 sequence reads: CASSSSGRARDEQFF. CDR3 DNA sequence: TGTGCCAGCAGCTCTAGCGGGAGGGCTAGGGATGAGCAGTTCTTC.

By share, this clonotype counts as medium-sized. The J gene is TRBJ2-2, the V gene TRBV20-1; unclear D gene. This CDR3 spans 15 amino acids. Germline V gene sequence: CDR1 DFQATT, CDR2 SNEGSKA (reference sequence). V lost 6 bases, J lost 3 bases, and 17 bases lay in between. Here the CDR3 DNA reads TGCAGTGCAGTCGGGCCCAAACTTTACACCGGGGAGCTGTTTTTT. This encodes CSAVGPKLYTGELFF.

This clonotype is medium-sized (0.01 to 0.1%). The chain couples TRBV6-2 or TRBV6-3 to TRBJ2-1; D is perhaps TRBD2 (5 bases). The germline V gene encodes CDR1 MNHEY and CDR2 SVGEGT. The CDR3 is 15 amino acids. Trimming pared 7 bases from V and 8 bases from J, leaving 21 bases between. CDR3 nucleotides: TGTGCCAGCACCCCACCCCCAGGAGGATCCGATGAGCAGTTCTTC. It yields the protein CASTPPPGGSDEQFF.

By frequency in the sample, this clonotype is medium-sized. V is TRBV6-5 and J is TRBJ2-7; 9 nucleotides match TRBD2. This CDR3 is built from 19 residues. Germline lookup yields CDR1 MNHEY and CDR2 SVGAGI. V lost 2 bases, J lost 6 bases, and 20 bases stayed unmatched. In DNA, the CDR3 is TGTGCCAGCAGTTACCCGATGCGGACTAGCGTAAAGGAAATGTGCGAGCAGTACTTC. As protein: CASSYPMRTSVKEMCEQYF.

This clonotype has at least ten counts. This chain connects TRBV2 to TRBJ2-1, with 9 bases aligning to TRBD2. The V gene end was trimmed by 1 base and the J gene end by 6 bases; junction bases not matched to a gene: 4. The CDR3 has 15 residues. Germline loops: CDR1 SNHLY, CDR2 FYNNEI. In DNA, the CDR3 is TGTGCCAGCAGTGAAGGGTATAGCGGGAGCAATGAGCAGTTCTTC. Residues: CASSEGYSGSNEQFF.

By share, this clonotype counts as medium-sized (0.01 to 0.1%). This chain links TRBV6-6 with TRBJ2-1, with 7 bases matching TRBD2. CDR3 size: 15 residues. Germline trimming cut 6 bases from V and 4 bases from J; bases unmatched to any gene: 9. CDR1 is MNHNY and CDR2 is SVGAGI in the germline V gene (reference sequence). The CDR3 bases are TGTGCCAGCAGCTCCGGGACTACTACTTACAATGAGCAGTTCTTC. Its protein product is CASSSGTTTYNEQFF.

In its sample, this clonotype is medium-sized (0.01 to 0.1%). This chain connects TRBV4-1 to TRBJ2-7; 7 bases are a match to TRBD1. Germline V CDR1 and CDR2: MGHRA, YSYEKL. The CDR3 has 15 residues. The ends lost 2 bases at V and 5 bases at J; junction bases unmatched: 9. The CDR3, as DNA: TGCGCCAGCAGCCAACAGGACCGGCAGGGGGACGAGCAGTACTTC. Encoded protein: CASSQQDRQGDEQYF.

The table lists this clonotype with many counts. The chain has TRBV18 and TRBJ1-2; 7 nucleotides line up with TRBD1. Looked up from germline, CDR1 is KGHSH and CDR2 is LQKENI. The V gene end was trimmed by 3 bases and the J gene end by 7 bases; junction bases not matched to a gene: 11. This CDR3 spans 15 amino acids. CDR3 DNA sequence: TGTGCCAGCTCACCCAGGACAGGCGATGTTGGTGGCTACACCTTC. Its translation is CASSPRTGDVGGYTF.

This clonotype was counted at least ten times. The V and J genes are TRBV5-1 and TRBJ2-2; D perhaps matches TRBD2 (5 bases). The CDR3 runs 14 residues. From germline, CDR1 is SGHRS and CDR2 YFSETQ. The V end was cut by 4 bases, the J end by 6 bases, with 13 bases between. This CDR3 is CASSTSGKPGELFF. The DNA for the CDR3 is TGCGCCAGCAGCACATCCGGGAAGCCCGGGGAGCTGTTTTTT.

This clonotype came up a few times. The V call is TRBV5-1, the J call TRBJ2-7; 12 nucleotides agree with TRBD2. With 4 bases clipped from V and 4 bases from J, the junction kept 6 bases outside the gene matches. The CDR3 is 15 residues long. From germline, CDR1 is SGHRS and CDR2 YFSETQ. CDR3: CASSLSGTSGYEQYF. In DNA, the CDR3 is TGCGCCAGCAGCCTAAGCGGGACTAGCGGGTACGAGCAGTACTTC.

Relative to its sample, this clonotype is medium-sized. This chain links TRBV4-2 with TRBJ2-1, with 7 bases that match TRBD2. The CDR3 contains 16 residues. Germline trimming cut 5 bases from V and 3 bases from J; bases unmatched to any gene: 10. Per germline, CDR1 LGHNA and CDR2 YNFKEQ. The CDR3 region is CASSTTAGTIYNEQFF. The CDR3 coding sequence is TGTGCCAGCAGCACAACCGCCGGGACTATCTACAATGAGCAGTTCTTC.

This clonotype is termed medium-sized (0.01 to 0.1%). This chain joins TRBV7-2 and TRBJ1-1; possible D gene TRBD1, 5 bases. V was pared by 5 bases and J by 1 base, with 11 bases between. The CDR3 loop spans 14 amino acids. Looked up from germline, CDR1 is SGHTA and CDR2 is FQGNSA. The CDR3 sequence: CASSPSGGNTEAFF. Written as DNA, the CDR3 is TGTGCCAGCAGCCCTAGTGGGGGGAACACTGAAGCTTTCTTT.

This clonotype is medium-sized (0.01 to 0.1%). The CDR3 sequence: CASSETEETQYF. In nucleotides, the CDR3 is TGCGCCAGCAGTGAGACAGAGGAGACCCAGTACTTC. The chain couples TRBV10-2 to TRBJ2-5; no definite D call. V dropped 2 bases and J dropped 5 bases, with 6 bases sitting between them. The CDR3 spans 12 residues. Germline values: CDR1 WSHSY, CDR2 SAAADI.

This clonotype is labeled medium-sized (0.01 to 0.1%). This sequence joins TRBV27 and TRBJ2-7; tentatively, D is TRBD2 (7 bases). V was clipped by 5 bases and J by 0 bases, with 20 bases between them. Germline V gene data show CDR1 as MNHEY and CDR2 as SMNVEV (reference sequence). This CDR3 has 17 residues. Here the CDR3 DNA reads TGTGCCAGCAGTCTTATCCGCGGGGGCCCAAGCTCCTACGAGCAGTACTTC. Its translation is CASSLIRGGPSSYEQYF.

This clonotype occurred many times. V gene TRBV5-4 combines with J gene TRBJ2-3, with 8 positions matching TRBD2. The CDR3 is 17 residues long. Losses at the gene ends were 4 bases for V and 0 bases for J; bases not matched to a gene: 10. Germline lookup yields CDR1 SGHNT and CDR2 YYREEE (reference sequence). The CDR3 protein is CASSPLAQRGSTDTQYF. CDR3 in DNA: TGTGCCAGCAGCCCGTTGGCCCAGCGGGGGAGCACAGATACGCAGTATTTT. Complete variable domain (other parts from reference TRBV5-4 and TRBJ2-3): ETGVTQSPTHLIKTRGQQVTLRCSSQSGHNTVSWYQQALGQGPQFIFQYYREEENGRGNFPPRFSGLQFPNYSSELNVNALELDDSALYLCASSPLAQRGSTDTQYFGPGTRLTVL.

This clonotype is medium-sized (0.01 to 0.1%) by share. The genes are TRBV30 and TRBJ1-1, with D maybe TRBD1 (5 bases). The CDR3 sequence is 15 residues long. Germline V gives CDR1 GTSNPN, CDR2 SVGIG (reference sequence). V lost 0 bases and J lost 8, with 19 bases in between. In nucleotides, the CDR3 is TGTGCCTGGAGTGTCCCGTACGGGGCCGGTGAGGAAGCTTTCTTT. It translates to CAWSVPYGAGEEAFF.

In this sample, this clonotype turned up many times. The chain is built from TRBV19 and TRBJ2-3, with 9 bases aligning to TRBD1. The CDR3 contains 16 residues. Trimming at V came to 10 bases and at J to 0 bases, leaving 11 bases not matched to a gene. Germline CDR1 reads LNHDA; CDR2 reads SQIVND (reference sequence). The CDR3 is CATSRGQGYSTDTQYF. The CDR3 region has the DNA TGTGCCACCTCTAGGGGACAGGGCTATAGCACAGATACGCAGTATTTT.

This clonotype came up many times. The chain couples TRBV9 to TRBJ2-1; 8 nucleotides match TRBD2. V was pared by 4 bases and J by 8 bases, with 11 bases of the junction left unmatched. This CDR3 has 15 residues. CDR1 and CDR2 (germline): SGDLS, YYNGEE. As DNA, the CDR3 is TGTGCCAGCAGCCCAACTAGCGGCCTATCGGATGAGCAGTTCTTC. Its translation: CASSPTSGLSDEQFF.

By share, this clonotype ranks as medium-sized. The CDR3 region has the DNA TGTGCCACCAGCAGAGACTCAACAGGGAGGGAGACCCAGTACTTC. Its protein product is CATSRDSTGRETQYF. The chain employs TRBV15 and TRBJ2-5; possibly TRBD1 or TRBD2 for D (6 bases each). Germline CDR1 and CDR2: LNHNV and YYDKDF (reference sequence). Trimming cost V 0 bases and J 5 bases, with 13 bases left between them. This CDR3 is built from 15 residues.

In its sample, this clonotype ranks as medium-sized. This chain links TRBV2 with TRBJ2-5, with 9 bases that match TRBD1. The CDR3 runs 14 residues. V shed 6 bases, J shed 5 bases, and the junction held 7 bases outside the gene matches. Germline V CDR1 and CDR2: SNHLY, FYNNEI. The CDR3 nucleotides are TGTGCCAGCAGCAAGGACAGGGGATACGAGACCCAGTACTTC. It yields the protein CASSKDRGYETQYF.

This clonotype was seen repeatedly, ten times or more. The chain employs TRBV20-1 and TRBJ2-3, with D perhaps TRBD2 (5 bases). The V end was cut by 3 bases, the J end by 3 bases, with 16 bases between. The CDR3 is made up of 15 amino acids. The germline CDR1 and CDR2 sequences are DFQATT and SNEGSKA (reference sequence). Here the CDR3 reads CSASPPGERTDTQYF. In DNA, the CDR3 is TGCAGTGCTAGCCCTCCTGGGGAGCGGACAGATACGCAGTATTTT.

In this sample, this clonotype is medium-sized. The chain carries TRBV29-1 and TRBJ1-1; 8 nucleotides align to TRBD1. The J segment lost 4 bases and the V segment lost 5 bases, leaving 6 bases of the junction unmatched. The CDR3 covers 13 residues. Germline V lookup: CDR1 SQVTM, CDR2 ANQGSEA. The CDR3 loop reads CSVIKDRATEAFF. CDR3 in DNA: TGCAGCGTTATAAAGGACAGGGCCACTGAAGCTTTCTTT. The whole variable domain, remainder taken from reference TRBV29-1 and TRBJ1-1, is SAVISQKPSRDICQRGTSLTIQCQVDSQVTMMFWYRQQPGQSLTLIATANQGSEATYESGFVIDKFPISRPNLTFSTLTVSNMSPEDSSIYLCSVIKDRATEAFFGQGTRLTVV.

By share, this clonotype counts as medium-sized. This sequence joins TRBV4-1 and TRBJ2-7, with D possibly matching TRBD1 (5 bases). V lost 1 base, J lost 5 bases, and 21 bases lay in between. Germline CDR1 MGHRA, CDR2 YSYEKL. The CDR3 runs to 17 residues. CDR3 amino acids: CASSQVSGLGLPHEQYF. The CDR3 DNA sequence: TGCGCCAGCAGCCAAGTATCCGGTCTGGGGCTCCCCCACGAGCAGTACTTC.

This clonotype is termed medium-sized. The rearrangement links TRBV27 to TRBJ2-7, with TRBD1 matching 10 bases. From germline, CDR1 is MNHEY and CDR2 SMNVEV (reference sequence). V shed 10 bases, J shed 3 bases, and the junction held 6 bases outside the gene matches. The CDR3 has 13 residues. The CDR3 sequence is CATRWTGGYEQYF. Written as DNA, the CDR3 is TGTGCCACCAGATGGACAGGGGGCTACGAGCAGTACTTC.

This clonotype ranks as medium-sized. The chain links TRBV7-2 to TRBJ2-6; no firm D call. The CDR3 totals 15 residues. The germline gives CDR1 SGHTA, CDR2 FQGNSA. The ends were cut back, 2 bases at V and 1 base at J, with 6 bases in the middle. CDR3 DNA sequence: TGTGCCAGCAGCTTATCACCGTCTGGGGCCAACGTCCTGACTTTC. It codes for CASSLSPSGANVLTF.

This clonotype was recorded a few times. V usage is TRBV29-1 and J usage is TRBJ2-2, with 11 bases identical to TRBD2. This CDR3 is 15 amino acids long. V lost 7 bases, J lost 4 bases, and 8 bases stayed unmatched. Germline loops: CDR1 SQVTM, CDR2 ANQGSEA. As DNA, the CDR3 is TGCAGCGCCGGGAAGGGACTAGCGGTCACCGGGGAGCTGTTTTTT. This gives the protein CSAGKGLAVTGELFF.

This clonotype is deemed medium-sized. The chain is built from TRBV7-2 and TRBJ2-2, with a weak D call TRBD1 (6 bases). The CDR3 sequence is 16 residues long. With 0 bases removed from V and 1 base from J, the gap between germline ends came to 9 bases. Germline CDR1 reads SGHTA; CDR2 reads FQGNSA. Here the CDR3 reads CASSLAAGVNTGELFF. The DNA for the CDR3 is TGTGCCAGCAGCTTAGCGGCAGGGGTGAACACCGGGGAGCTGTTTTTT.

In its sample, this clonotype ranks as medium-sized (0.01 to 0.1%). This chain uses TRBV4-1 with TRBJ1-3; the D gene is possibly TRBD1 (5 bases). Germline lookup yields CDR1 MGHRA and CDR2 YSYEKL. Trimming stripped 0 bases from V and 0 bases from J, with 9 bases between. CDR3 length: 16 residues. CDR3 amino acids: CASSQDRGNSGNTIYF. CDR3 DNA sequence: TGCGCCAGCAGCCAAGATAGGGGCAACTCTGGAAACACCATATATTTT.